This T cell receptor beta chain appears in the sequencing data of a study of human T cells and chemical hapten exposure. The wider study: Patients, predominantly female, presented with alopecia areata, totalis or universalis. Small volume differences among pooled libraries mainly caused per-sample TCR yield variation.

In its sample, this clonotype was seen a few times. As to time point: patch test 2, 6 weeks after DPC sensitization. The treatment was: therapeutic diphenylcyclopropenone sensitization with weekly scalp DPC. Individual cDNA molecules received unique molecular identifiers in the library. Via MiXCR, TCRdb re-called the RACE reads, giving one row per CDR3 protein. Seen here are more than 60,000 distinct CDR3 sequences, about 9.3% observed once, and the top ten hold 6.5% to 8.5%. Sequencing used whole blood, obtained in connection with sensitization to the hapten diphenylcyclopropenone (DPC). The receptor's source is a woman between 45 and 60 years old with alopecia areata. Some clones in this sample may be carry-over from other donors' samples.

This chain's CDR3 is CASSSGQLSVNEQFF. CDR3 nucleotides: TGTGCCAGCAGCTCGGGACAGTTAAGTGTCAATGAGCAGTTCTTC. The chain joins TRBV7-6 to TRBJ2-1; the match to TRBD1 covers 7 bases. The V segment lost 4 bases and the J segment 6 bases; nucleotides outside the gene matches: 9. Germline V gene data show CDR1 as SGHVS and CDR2 as FNYEAQ. The CDR3 loop spans 15 amino acids.